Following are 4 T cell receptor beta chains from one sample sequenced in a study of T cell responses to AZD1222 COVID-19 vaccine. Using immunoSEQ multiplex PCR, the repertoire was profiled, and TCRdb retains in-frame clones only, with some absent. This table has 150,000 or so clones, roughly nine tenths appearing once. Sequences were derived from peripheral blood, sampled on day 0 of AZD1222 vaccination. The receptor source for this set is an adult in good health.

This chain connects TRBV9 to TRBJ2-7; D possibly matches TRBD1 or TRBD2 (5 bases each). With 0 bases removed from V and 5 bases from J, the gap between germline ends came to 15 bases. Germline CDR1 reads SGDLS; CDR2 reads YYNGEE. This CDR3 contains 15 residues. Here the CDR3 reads CASSVGPGLTDEQYF. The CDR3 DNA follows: TGTGCCAGCAGCGTAGGGCCGGGGCTAACAGACGAGCAGTACTTC.

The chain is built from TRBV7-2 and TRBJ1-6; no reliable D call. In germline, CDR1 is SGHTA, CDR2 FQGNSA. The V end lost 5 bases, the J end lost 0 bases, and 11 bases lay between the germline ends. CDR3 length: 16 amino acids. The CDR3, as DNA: TGTGCCAGCAGCATGGGCCGTAGCTCCTATAATTCACCCCTCCACTTT. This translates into CASSMGRSSYNSPLHF.

The DNA of the CDR3 is TGTGCCAGCAGCCGGGGGAGCTCCTACGAGCAGTACTTC. This gives the protein CASSRGSSYEQYF. V usage is TRBV7-2 and J usage is TRBJ2-7, with D perhaps TRBD2 (6 bases). Germline V gene lookup returns CDR1 SGHTA and CDR2 FQGNSA. This CDR3 contains 13 residues. V was cut by 5 bases and J by 0 bases, with 8 bases left in between.

CDR3 protein: CASSQEDRGGQPQHF. CDR3 nucleotide sequence: TGCGCCAGCAGCCAAGAAGACAGGGGTGGTCAGCCCCAGCATTTT. The chain has TRBV4-3 and TRBJ1-5; 8 nucleotides line up with TRBD1. CDR1 and CDR2 from the germline V gene are LGHNA and YSLEER. Trimming removed 0 bases from V and 6 bases from J; junction bases left unmatched: 4. This CDR3 is 15 amino acids long.